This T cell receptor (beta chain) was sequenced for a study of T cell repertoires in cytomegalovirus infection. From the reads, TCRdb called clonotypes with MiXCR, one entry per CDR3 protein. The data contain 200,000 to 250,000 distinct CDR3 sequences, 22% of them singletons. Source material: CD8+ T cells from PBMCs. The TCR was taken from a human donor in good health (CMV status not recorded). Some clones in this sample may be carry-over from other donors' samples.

The CDR3 region is CATSDVLGSAEPDTQYF. The CDR3 coding sequence is TGTGCCACCAGTGATGTATTGGGGTCAGCCGAACCAGATACGCAGTATTTT. This rearrangement joins TRBV15 to TRBJ2-3, with D uncertain. Deletions cut 6 bases from V and 4 bases from J, with 23 bases between. Germline V CDR1 and CDR2: LNHNV, YYDKDF (reference sequence). CDR3 length: 17 residues.